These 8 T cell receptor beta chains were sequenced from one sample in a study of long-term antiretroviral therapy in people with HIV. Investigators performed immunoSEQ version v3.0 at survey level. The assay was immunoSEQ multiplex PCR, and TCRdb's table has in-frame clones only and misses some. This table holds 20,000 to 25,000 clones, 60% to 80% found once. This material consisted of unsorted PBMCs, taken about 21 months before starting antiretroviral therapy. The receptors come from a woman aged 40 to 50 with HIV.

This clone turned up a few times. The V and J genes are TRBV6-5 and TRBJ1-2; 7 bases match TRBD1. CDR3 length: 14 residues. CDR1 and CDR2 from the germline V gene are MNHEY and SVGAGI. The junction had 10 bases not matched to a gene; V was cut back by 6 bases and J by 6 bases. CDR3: CASRPDRHGDGYTF. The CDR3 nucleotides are TGTGCCAGCAGACCGGACAGGCACGGGGATGGCTACACCTTC.

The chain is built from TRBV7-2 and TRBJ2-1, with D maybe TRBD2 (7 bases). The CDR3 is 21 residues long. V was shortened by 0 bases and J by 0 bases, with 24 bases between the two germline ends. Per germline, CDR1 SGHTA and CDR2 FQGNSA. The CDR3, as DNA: TGTGCCAGCAGCTTAGCGATTAGGGGGGGATCTCGCTCCGTCTCCTACAATGAGCAGTTCTTC. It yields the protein CASSLAIRGGSRSVSYNEQFF.

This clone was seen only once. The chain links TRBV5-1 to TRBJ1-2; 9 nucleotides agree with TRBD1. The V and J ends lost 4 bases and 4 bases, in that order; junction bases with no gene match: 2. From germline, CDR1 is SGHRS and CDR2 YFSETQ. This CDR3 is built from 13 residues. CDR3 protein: CASSTDRGYGYTF. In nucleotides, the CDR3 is TGCGCCAGCAGCACGGACAGGGGCTATGGCTACACCTTC.

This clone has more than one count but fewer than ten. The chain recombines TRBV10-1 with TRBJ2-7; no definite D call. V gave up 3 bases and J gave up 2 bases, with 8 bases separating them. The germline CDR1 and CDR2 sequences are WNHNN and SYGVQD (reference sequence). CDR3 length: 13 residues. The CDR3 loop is CASSERPPYEQYF. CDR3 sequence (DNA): TGCGCCAGCAGTGAACGGCCGCCCTACGAGCAGTACTTC.

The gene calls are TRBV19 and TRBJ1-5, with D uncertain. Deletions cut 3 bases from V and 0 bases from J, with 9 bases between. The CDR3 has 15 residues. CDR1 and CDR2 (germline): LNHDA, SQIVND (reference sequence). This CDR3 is CASSITSYSNQPQHF. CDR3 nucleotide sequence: TGTGCCAGTAGTATCACCAGTTATAGCAATCAGCCCCAGCATTTT.

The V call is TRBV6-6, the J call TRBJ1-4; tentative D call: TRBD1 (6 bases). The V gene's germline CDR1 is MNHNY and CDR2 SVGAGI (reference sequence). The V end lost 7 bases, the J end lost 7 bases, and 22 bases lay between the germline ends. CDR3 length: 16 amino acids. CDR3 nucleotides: TGTGCCAGCAACGGACACTCAGGACAGTTGTTTGAAAAACTGTTTTTT. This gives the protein CASNGHSGQLFEKLFF.

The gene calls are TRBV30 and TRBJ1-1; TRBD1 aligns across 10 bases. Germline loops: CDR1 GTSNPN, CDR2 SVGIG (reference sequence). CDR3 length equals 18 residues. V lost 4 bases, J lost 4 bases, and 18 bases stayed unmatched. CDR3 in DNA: TGTGCCTGGACCCGGGGCCCGGGACAGGGGCTCGCAGGCACTGAAGCTTTCTTT. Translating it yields CAWTRGPGQGLAGTEAFF.

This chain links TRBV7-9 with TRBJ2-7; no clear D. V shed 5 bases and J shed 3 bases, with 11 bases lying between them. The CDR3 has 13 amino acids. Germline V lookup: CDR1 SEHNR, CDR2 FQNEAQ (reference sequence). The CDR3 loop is CASSGPHFYEQYF. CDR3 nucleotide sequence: TGTGCCAGCAGCGGGCCGCATTTCTACGAGCAGTACTTC. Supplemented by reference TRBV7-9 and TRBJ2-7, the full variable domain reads DTGVSQNPRHKITKRGQNVTFRCDPISEHNRLYWYRQTLGQGPEFLTYFQNEAQLEKSRLLSDRFSAERPKGSFSTLEIQRTEQGDSAMYLCASSGPHFYEQYFGPGTRLTVT.